These 7 T cell receptor beta chains were sequenced from one sample in a study of beta chain features in type 1 diabetes. Expressed TCRB transcripts were sequenced after all isolated RNA was converted to cDNA. TCRdb keeps only in-frame clones here, not all; method: immunoSEQ multiplex PCR. The sample yields roughly 610,000 clones, about a sixth seen once. Source material: naive CD4+ T cells from blood. The receptors stem from a young man in good health.

In this sample, this clone turned up a few times. This chain links TRBV10-3 with TRBJ1-2; D is uncertain. The CDR3 loop spans 13 amino acids. From germline, CDR1 is ENHRY and CDR2 SYGVKD. Between the trimmed V and J ends, which lost 11 bases and 1 base, there was a span of 14 bases. The CDR3 loop is CAAGPADNYGYTF. Written as DNA, the CDR3 is TGTGCCGCCGGTCCGGCCGATAACTATGGCTACACCTTC.

The table lists this clone with a few counts. The gene calls are TRBV19 and TRBJ1-5; D may be TRBD1 (6 bases). From germline, CDR1 is LNHDA and CDR2 SQIVND (reference sequence). CDR3 size: 15 residues. Trimming shortened V by 0 bases and J by 6 bases, and 12 bases separated the two germline ends. For the CDR3, the DNA is TGTGCCAGTAGTATAGACAGGGGTCCATCTCAGCCCCAGCATTTT. Amino acid sequence: CASSIDRGPSQPQHF.

The chain links TRBV5-5 to TRBJ2-1, with D tentatively TRBD1 (5 bases). The CDR3 extends over 16 amino acids. Trimming shortened V by 7 bases and J by 0 bases, and 17 bases separated the two germline ends. Looked up from germline, CDR1 is SGHKS and CDR2 is YYEKEE (reference sequence). CDR3 amino acids: CASYHRGSSSYNEQFF. CDR3 in DNA: TGTGCCAGCTATCATAGGGGCTCCAGCTCCTACAATGAGCAGTTCTTC. Full variable domain (remainder filled in from reference TRBV5-5 and TRBJ2-1): DAGVTQSPTHLIKTRGQQVTLRCSPISGHKSVSWYQQVLGQGPQFIFQYYEKEERGRGNFPDRFSARQFPNYSSELNVNALLLGDSALYLCASYHRGSSSYNEQFFGPGTRLTVL.

The chain has TRBV7-6 and TRBJ2-1; the D gene is possibly TRBD2 (6 bases). Trimming shortened V by 4 bases and J by 4 bases, and 20 bases separated the two germline ends. This CDR3 comprises 17 residues. Germline values: CDR1 SGHVS, CDR2 FNYEAQ. CDR3 protein: CASSSRGSGERYNEQFF. Written as DNA, the CDR3 is TGTGCCAGCAGCTCCCGAGGTTCGGGGGAACGTTACAATGAGCAGTTCTTC.

This clone has only a few counts. J is TRBJ2-4 and V is TRBV7-9; TRBD1 might be the D (5 bases). This CDR3 comprises 17 residues. Per the germline V gene, CDR1 is SEHNR and CDR2 is FQNEAQ (reference sequence). The V gene lost 4 bases and the J gene lost 2 bases, with 18 bases spanning the gap. CDR3 sequence (DNA): TGTGCCAGCAGCTCCATTTCCTCTCAGGGATCCAAAAACATTCAGTACTTC. This encodes CASSSISSQGSKNIQYF.

V is TRBV7-9 and J is TRBJ2-2; maybe TRBD1 (5 bases). The CDR3 consists of 14 residues. V lost 10 bases, J lost 2 bases, and 14 bases lay in between. The germline CDR1 and CDR2 sequences are SEHNR and FQNEAQ (reference sequence). The CDR3 sequence is CATPRQLNTGELFF. The CDR3, as DNA: TGTGCCACTCCCCGACAGCTAAACACCGGGGAGCTGTTTTTT. Using reference TRBV7-9 and TRBJ2-2 for the parts outside the CDR3, the full variable domain is DTGVSQNPRHKITKRGQNVTFRCDPISEHNRLYWYRQTLGQGPEFLTYFQNEAQLEKSRLLSDRFSAERPKGSFSTLEIQRTEQGDSAMYLCATPRQLNTGELFFGEGSRLTVL.

This clone was found a few times. The V and J genes are TRBV6-5 and TRBJ2-7; D ambiguous. The CDR3 contains 13 residues. Trimming took 3 bases from V and 5 from J, leaving 11 bases between them. Germline CDR1 is MNHEY and CDR2 is SVGAGI. The CDR3 DNA sequence: TGTGCCAGCAGTTATAGAATGGGCGACGAGCAGTACTTC. It is translated as CASSYRMGDEQYF.